These 17 T cell receptor beta chains were sequenced from one sample in a study of blood T cell repertoires in COVID-19. Libraries were prepared by immunoSEQ multiplex PCR; TCRdb keeps only in-frame clonotypes and omits some of them. The profile shows about 52,000 clones, over 85% of them singletons. Sequenced: peripheral blood. Receptors were obtained from an older man with active or convalescent COVID-19.

The gene calls are TRBV6-2 or TRBV6-3 and TRBJ2-2; a possible D gene is TRBD1 (5 bases). CDR3 length: 15 amino acids. The V end lost 4 bases, the J end lost 0 bases, and 9 bases lay between the germline ends. Germline V gene lookup returns CDR1 MNHEY and CDR2 SVGEGT. CDR3 DNA: TGTGCCAGCAGTTGGACAAAAACGAACACCGGGGAGCTGTTTTTT. This gives the protein CASSWTKTNTGELFF.

The chain has TRBV5-5 and TRBJ2-1, with D possibly being TRBD1 (6 bases). V was shortened by 2 bases and J by 5 bases, with 8 bases between the two germline ends. In germline, CDR1 is SGHKS, CDR2 YYEKEE (reference sequence). This CDR3 is built from 13 residues. CDR3 bases: TGTGCCAGCAGCTTCGACAGGAACAATGAGCAGTTCTTC. Translated, it gives CASSFDRNNEQFF. The full variable domain, with the rest looked up from reference TRBV5-5 and TRBJ2-1, is DAGVTQSPTHLIKTRGQQVTLRCSPISGHKSVSWYQQVLGQGPQFIFQYYEKEERGRGNFPDRFSARQFPNYSSELNVNALLLGDSALYLCASSFDRNNEQFFGPGTRLTVL.

V usage is TRBV7-2 and J usage is TRBJ2-7; perhaps TRBD1 as D (6 bases). The germline V gene encodes CDR1 SGHTA and CDR2 FQGNSA. The V gene lost 4 bases and the J gene lost 2 bases, with 12 bases spanning the gap. CDR3 size: 14 residues. DNA for the CDR3: TGTGCCAGCAGCTCCCGGGACAAGCCCTACGAGCAGTACTTC. Encoded protein: CASSSRDKPYEQYF. The full variable domain, in which reference TRBV7-2 and TRBJ2-7 provide the parts outside the CDR3, is GAGVSQSPSNKVTEKGKDVELRCDPISGHTALYWYRQSLGQGLEFLIYFQGNSAPDKSGLPSDRFSAERTGGSVSTLTIQRTQQEDSAVYLCASSSRDKPYEQYFGPGTRLTVT.

The V gene is TRBV7-9, the J gene TRBJ2-6; D possibly corresponds to TRBD1 (5 bases). The germline CDR1 and CDR2 sequences are SEHNR and FQNEAQ (reference sequence). The CDR3 has 15 amino acids. V lost 6 bases and J 0 bases, leaving 9 bases between the germline ends. The CDR3 reads CASRADSSGANVLTF. As DNA, the CDR3 is TGTGCCAGCAGGGCTGACAGCTCTGGGGCCAACGTCCTGACTTTC.

This clone is a singleton in its sample. The V and J genes are TRBV15 and TRBJ1-3; D is uncertain. V shed 0 bases and J shed 0 bases, with 6 bases lying between them. This CDR3 region has 15 residues. CDR1 LNHNV and CDR2 YYDKDF come from the germline V gene (reference sequence). CDR3: CATSRDRVSGNTIYF. CDR3 nucleotide sequence: TGTGCCACCAGCAGAGATCGGGTCTCTGGAAACACCATATATTTT.

The V and J genes are TRBV3-1 (or the pseudogene TRBV3-2) and TRBJ1-1; TRBD1 is a possible D gene (5 bases). Germline CDR1 and CDR2: LGHDT and YNNKEL (reference sequence). CDR3 length: 14 amino acids. Between the trimmed V and J ends, which lost 1 base and 5 bases, there was a span of 11 bases. Written as DNA, the CDR3 is TGTGCCAGCAGCCAAGGTCGGGGGGGGACTGAAGCTTTCTTT. This codes for CASSQGRGGTEAFF.

V and J are TRBV18 and TRBJ2-5; D gene uncertain. Germline V gives CDR1 KGHSH, CDR2 LQKENI. Deletions cut 3 bases from V and 5 bases from J, with 4 bases between. The CDR3 runs 11 residues. The DNA for the CDR3 is TGTGCCAGCTCACCCCGGGAGACCCAGTACTTC. Encoded protein: CASSPRETQYF.

This clone was found many times. The rearrangement uses TRBV6-4 and TRBJ2-2, with 7 bases aligning to TRBD2. Germline V CDR1 and CDR2: MRHNA, SNTAGT. The CDR3 totals 16 residues. Unmatched junction bases numbered 12, after V lost 5 bases and J lost 6 bases. Written as DNA, the CDR3 is TGTGCCAGCAGTCCCACAGGAGGGGCGGGAGCCGGGGAGCTGTTTTTT. This gives the protein CASSPTGGAGAGELFF.

This CDR3 reads CASSIAGGTYNSPLHF. DNA of the CDR3: TGCGCCAGCAGCATAGCAGGGGGCACCTATAATTCACCCCTCCACTTT. V is TRBV5-1 and J is TRBJ1-6; the match to TRBD1 covers 8 bases. Trimming cost V 4 bases and J 2 bases; bases outside gene matches: 5. The CDR3 length is 16 residues. Per the germline V gene, CDR1 is SGHRS and CDR2 is YFSETQ.

The rearrangement joins TRBV6-5 to TRBJ2-3; 9 bases are a match to TRBD1. CDR1 and CDR2 (germline): MNHEY, SVGAGI. This CDR3 is built from 14 residues. J lost 7 bases, V lost 4 bases, and 6 bases had no gene match. The CDR3 coding sequence is TGTGCCAGCAGTTGGGGGACAGGGCGGTATACGCAGTATTTT. This codes for CASSWGTGRYTQYF.

The chain is built from TRBV2 and TRBJ1-1, with D possibly matching TRBD1 (5 bases). The CDR3 contains 15 residues. CDR1 and CDR2 from the germline V gene are SNHLY and FYNNEI. The ends were cut back, 4 bases at V and 3 bases at J, with 15 bases in the middle. DNA for the CDR3: TGTGCCAGCAGTGTAGGGGCAGGGCGGCACACTGAAGCTTTCTTT. As protein: CASSVGAGRHTEAFF.

J is TRBJ2-2 and V is TRBV3-1 (or the pseudogene TRBV3-2), with D possibly matching TRBD1 (5 bases). Trimming took 6 bases from V and 5 from J, leaving 10 bases between them. The germline V gene has CDR1 LGHDT and CDR2 YNNKEL (reference sequence). The CDR3 runs to 13 residues. The CDR3 bases are TGTGCCAGCAGTCGCAAGGGGACCGGGGAGCTGTTTTTT. Amino acids: CASSRKGTGELFF.

This chain uses TRBV28 with TRBJ2-7; 9 positions match TRBD1. Trimming took 6 bases from V and 4 from J; bases not matched to a gene: 10. This CDR3 contains 15 residues. Germline V gene lookup returns CDR1 MDHEN and CDR2 SYDVKM. The CDR3 coding sequence is TGTGCCAGCAGGGGGACGGGACAGGGAACGTACGAGCAGTACTTC. Translation gives CASRGTGQGTYEQYF.

The chain links TRBV30 to TRBJ1-4; D is undetermined. The V end lost 1 base, the J end lost 0 bases, and 6 bases lay between the germline ends. Germline V gene data show CDR1 as GTSNPN and CDR2 as SVGIG (reference sequence). CDR3 length: 14 residues. The DNA for the CDR3 is TGTGCCTGGAGTGCCACTGCAACTAATGAAAAACTGTTTTTT. Its protein is CAWSATATNEKLFF.

This clone was recorded once. The V gene is TRBV4-3, the J gene TRBJ2-1; a possible D gene is TRBD1 (6 bases). Germline values: CDR1 LGHNA, CDR2 YSLEER. Trimming removed 0 bases at V and 2 bases at J, with 11 bases between. CDR3 size: 16 residues. CDR3 DNA sequence: TGCGCCAGCAGCCAAGATCGGCAGGGGACCTACAATGAGCAGTTCTTC. This gives the protein CASSQDRQGTYNEQFF.

This clone was detected only once. This chain links TRBV7-2 with TRBJ2-7; 9 bases agree with TRBD1. J gave up 2 bases and V 5 bases, and 7 bases lay outside the gene matches. Germline assignment: CDR1 SGHTA and CDR2 FQGNSA. The CDR3 is made up of 15 amino acids. The CDR3 bases are TGTGCCAGCAGCCCCCGGGACAGGGAAACCTACGAGCAGTACTTC. Protein product: CASSPRDRETYEQYF.

The chain has TRBV15 and TRBJ2-5; maybe TRBD1 (6 bases). This CDR3 is 15 amino acids long. CDR1 LNHNV and CDR2 YYDKDF come from the germline V gene (reference sequence). V lost 0 bases, J lost 5 bases, and 13 bases lay in between. The DNA for the CDR3 is TGTGCCACCAGCAGAGATACAGGGCCGCCGGAGACCCAGTACTTC. The encoded protein is CATSRDTGPPETQYF.